This T cell receptor (beta chain) is from a study of T cells expressing NK-cell markers. Turning to the study itself: Serological testing identified most of the eight sequenced donors as HCMV-seropositive and one as seronegative. The study, taken as a whole, reports: More than 5 donors carried dominant NKG2C+ clonotypes that made up roughly 1.0-7.5% of their CD8+ T cells.

Remarks on this clonotype: As yet, its antigen is unknown.

In generating TCR beta cDNA, 5'RACE template switching with UMIs was used. From the 5' RACE reads, TCRdb lists one entry per CDR3 protein and no DNA. The sample table sets out about 260,000 distinct CDR3 sequences. Germline lookup yields CDR1 LGHNA and CDR2 YSLEER. CDR3 length: 19 residues. The V and J genes are TRBV4-3 and TRBJ2-7; the D gene TCRdb calls, TRBD2, cannot be checked with no DNA. The receptor comes from a woman aged 18 to 69 in good health. Sequencing input: blood T cells: a sorted CD56 or NKG2C T cell subset, CD4+ or CD8+ T cells, or bulk PBMC T cells (not recorded which). CDR3 amino acids: CASSQGRLTSLLGSYEQYF.